This T cell receptor (beta chain) is drawn from a study of post-analysis software for immune sequencing data. Unique molecular identifiers had been added to the TCR beta cDNA libraries. TCRdb ran MiXCR on the PCR reads and lists one entry per CDR3 protein. The sample lists about 770,000 distinct CDR3 sequences, around 42% occurring once. This CDR3 has 14 residues. Trimming at V came to 6 bases and at J to 10 bases, leaving 14 bases not matched to a gene. The V gene's germline CDR1 is MGHDK and CDR2 SYGVNS. Study-wide results and caveats: Normalized Chao1 diversity in multiple sclerosis patients fell significantly below that of controls. Roughly 5 TRBV segments, including TRBV5-6, TRBV5-1 and TRBV20-1, were more frequent in patients than controls.

Remarks on this clonotype: The target antigen is unknown.

Material for sequencing was blood. The genes are TRBV25-1 and TRBJ1-2, with 7 bases aligning to TRBD1. The TCR sequence derives from a girl aged 10 to 17 with multiple sclerosis. The CDR3: CASSEITGVSAYTF. As DNA, the CDR3 is TGTGCCAGCAGCGAAATTACAGGGGTATCCGCCTACACCTTC.